These 7 T cell receptor beta chains were sequenced from one sample in a study of T cell clonotyping in hematopoietic cell transplantation. Generated by immunoSEQ multiplex PCR, the TCRdb table keeps only in-frame clones and is missing some. The sample has over a thousand clones, approximately 70% seen once. The sample was peripheral blood mononuclear cells, taken 100 days after allogeneic stem cell transplant. These receptor sequences come from a female patient aged 30 to 45 who had an allogeneic stem cell transplant, so T cells may come from the graft donor. Some clones in this sample may be carry-over from other donors' samples.

J is TRBJ2-6 and V is TRBV9; D gene uncertain. The CDR3 runs to 18 residues. CDR1 and CDR2 (germline): SGDLS, YYNGEE. Trimming shortened V by 0 bases and J by 0 bases, and 13 bases separated the two germline ends. CDR3 DNA sequence: TGTGCCAGCAGCGTAGACGACGGATACTCCTCTGGGGCCAACGTCCTGACTTTC. Residues: CASSVDDGYSSGANVLTF.

Relative to its sample, this clone is large. The V call is TRBV5-6, the J call TRBJ2-5; 15 positions agree with TRBD2. The CDR3 has 18 residues. Germline V lookup: CDR1 SGHDT, CDR2 YYEEEE. J gave up 0 bases and V 6 bases, and 9 bases lay outside the gene matches. For the CDR3, the DNA is TGTGCCAGCAAACCGGGACTAGCGGGGGGATGGTACCAAGAGACCCAGTACTTC. It is translated as CASKPGLAGGWYQETQYF.

The J gene is TRBJ2-5, the V gene TRBV9; D is unclear. The V gene's germline CDR1 is SGDLS and CDR2 YYNGEE. Trimming removed 9 bases from V and 2 bases from J, with 17 bases in between. CDR3 size: 14 residues. The CDR3 sequence is CATHLWVQQETQYF. The CDR3 bases are TGTGCCACACACCTTTGGGTGCAGCAAGAGACCCAGTACTTC.

This chain joins TRBV4-2 and TRBJ2-3, with 15 positions matching TRBD2. V was pared by 4 bases and J by 0 bases, with 8 bases of the junction left unmatched. This CDR3 has 19 amino acids. Germline values: CDR1 LGHNA, CDR2 YNFKEQ. The CDR3 bases are TGTGCCAGCAGCCTAGGCTTAGGACTAGCGGGGGGGAGCACAGATACGCAGTATTTT. Residues: CASSLGLGLAGGSTDTQYF.

The chain links TRBV5-8 to TRBJ2-7; TRBD2 might be the D (7 bases). The V gene lost 4 bases and the J gene lost 2 bases, with 13 bases spanning the gap. CDR3 length: 14 amino acids. CDR1 SGHTS and CDR2 YDEGEE come from the germline V gene. Here the CDR3 reads CASSGEGVPYEQYF. As DNA, the CDR3 is TGTGCCAGCAGCGGGGAGGGGGTCCCCTACGAGCAGTACTTC. Variable domain in full (rest from reference TRBV5-8 and TRBJ2-7): EAGVTQSPTHLIKTRGQQATLRCSPISGHTSVYWYQQALGLGLQFLLWYDEGEERNRGNFPPRFSGRQFPNYSSELNVNALELEDSALYLCASSGEGVPYEQYFGPGTRLTVT.

V gene TRBV5-5 combines with J gene TRBJ2-7, with D hard to call. This CDR3 is built from 13 residues. Trimming took off 2 bases at V and 5 bases at J, with 11 bases between the two ends. Per the germline V gene, CDR1 is SGHKS and CDR2 is YYEKEE (reference sequence). The CDR3 sequence: CASSLTDRNEQYF. CDR3 DNA: TGTGCCAGCAGCTTAACTGACCGGAACGAGCAGTACTTC.

This clone was observed a few times. CDR3 nucleotides: TGTGCCAGCAGCTTGTTAGCAGGGCTCTCGCCCCAGCATTTT. It translates to CASSLLAGLSPQHF. The chain has TRBV5-6 and TRBJ1-5; tentatively, D is TRBD1 (5 bases). V was pared by 1 base and J by 9 bases, with 14 bases between. The germline CDR1 and CDR2 sequences are SGHDT and YYEEEE. The length of the CDR3 is 14 residues.